Listed below are T cell receptor beta chains from one sample, sequenced in a study of regulatory T cells in long-lasting Graves disease. TCRdb redid the calling of the multiplex PCR reads with MiXCR, one entry per CDR3 protein. The sample holds about 220,000 distinct CDR3 sequences, roughly 18% seen once. These data were likewise used in another study, on T cells in Graves' hyperthyroidism and ophthalmopathy.

The sequenced sample was peripheral blood mononuclear cells (PBMCs), obtained at new diagnosis, from a patient treated with antithyroid drugs. These receptors all stem from a woman aged 25 to 39 with Graves disease. CDR3s include the opening cysteine and the closing phenylalanine or tryptophan.

j_call v_call cdr3_length cdr3_aa
TRBJ2-7 TRBV20-1 18 CSARDSPERQGRSYEQYF
TRBJ1-5 TRBV7-6 16 CASSLASRQGNQPQHF
TRBJ2-7 TRBV28 15 CASSQGGARVYEQYF
TRBJ2-7 TRBV27 17 CASSLHWTSGGAYEQYF
TRBJ1-1 TRBV12-5 15 CASGLVLAGRTEAFF
TRBJ1-1 TRBV19 13 CASSHDFNTEAFF
TRBJ2-5 TRBV7-2 14 CASSQGPAAETQYF
TRBJ1-2 TRBV10-2 16 CASSESNGRDPYGYTF
TRBJ2-5 TRBV6-1 16 CASSATGTGGVETQYF
TRBJ2-2 TRBV11-3 14 CASSLETGTGELFF
TRBJ2-7 TRBV5-6 14 CASSSSGRAYEQYF
TRBJ1-2 TRBV20-1 15 CSARDGGATNYGYTF
TRBJ2-7 TRBV19 12 CASSLHGGEQYF